A selection of T cell receptor beta chains follows, all from one sample in a study of T-cell reconstitution after alpha-beta-depleted transplantation in children. TCRdb analysed the PCR reads with MiXCR anew, one entry per CDR3 protein. The table lists 500,000 to 600,000 distinct CDR3 sequences, around a third of them singletons. The specimen comprised PBMCs from the stem cell graft donor, sampled from the stem cell graft. All receptors derive from a human donor who donated a stem cell graft to a child with aplastic anemia. Both conserved end residues are trimmed from each CDR3. D genes are given only for firm matches.

J gene | D gene | V gene | CDR3 protein
TRBJ2-2 | TRBD2 | TRBV5-1 | ASSKGTSGATGELF
TRBJ1-5 | NA | TRBV6-1 | ASSRGVYGNQPQH
TRBJ1-5 | NA | TRBV5-1 | ASSLDDNQPQH
TRBJ1-1 | NA | TRBV4-3 | ASSQGRGSLPTEAF
TRBJ2-5 | NA | TRBV5-1 | ASSLFDMETQY
TRBJ2-1 | NA | TRBV12-3/TRBV12-4 | ASSLHAGPKQF
TRBJ1-2 | NA | TRBV3-1 | ASSQESGDYGYT
TRBJ2-3 | TRBD2 | TRBV5-1 | ASSLGLVASGHTDTQY
TRBJ2-7 | TRBD2 | TRBV7-8 | ASSLGGHRSGRAYEQY
TRBJ1-1 | NA | TRBV19 | ASSRGGAGAF
TRBJ1-1 | NA | TRBV7-3 | ASTPLAAKDVGNTEAF
TRBJ1-5 | NA | TRBV28 | ASRQGNVNQPQH
TRBJ2-7 | TRBD1 | TRBV7-3 | ASSLAGQGAFEQY
TRBJ1-1 | TRBD1 | TRBV4-2 | ASSSPGQGGEEAF
TRBJ2-5 | NA | TRBV11-1 | ASSPRAGRETQY
TRBJ2-3 | TRBD2 | TRBV28 | ASIRFGLAGSENTDTQY
TRBJ2-7 | NA | TRBV9 | ASSVSDYGGSYEQY
TRBJ1-5 | TRBD1 | TRBV6-2/TRBV6-3 | TSSYLRGDNQPQH
TRBJ2-1 | NA | TRBV5-1 | ASSLGRVDYNEQF
TRBJ2-5 | TRBD2 | TRBV11-2 | ASSLVPGLAGGDQETQY